This T cell receptor beta chain was documented in a study of blood T cell repertoires in COVID-19. For the study at large: The origin of the acute and convalescent COVID-19 samples was the United States, Italy and Spain. Sources were T cells, B-cell-depleted T cells, or PBMCs; the material itself was cDNA or gDNA.

Cohort allocation depended upon clinical history that participants reported. Profiling relied on immunoSEQ multiplex PCR, and the TCRdb table lists in-frame clones only, not all of them. The table shows approximately 470,000 clones, with 87% occurring only once. Deletions cut 6 bases from V and 5 bases from J, with 13 bases between. The CDR3 is 13 residues long. This receptor was obtained from a woman younger than 35 who had recovered from COVID-19. Source material: PBMCs or T cells enriched from blood (not recorded which). The rearrangement links TRBV12-3 or TRBV12-4 to TRBJ2-5, with a possible D match to TRBD1 (6 bases). In DNA form, the CDR3 reads TGTGCCAGCAGGACGGACAGAGCCGAGACCCAGTACTTC. It encodes CASRTDRAETQYF.